The clone carrying this T cell receptor beta chain has more than one count but fewer than ten. The antigen remains undetermined. This entry belongs to a study of CD8 T cells in ankylosing spondylitis. General study results and limits: Reports say disease-linked clones showed up significantly more in matched ankylosing spondylitis synovial fluid.

Germline loops: CDR1 DFQATT, CDR2 SNEGSKA (reference sequence). This CDR3 is 13 amino acids long. The V and J ends lost 6 bases and 4 bases, in that order; junction bases with no gene match: 6. TCRdb independently ran MiXCR on the 5' RACE reads; one entry per CDR3 protein. The data contain roughly 250,000 distinct CDR3 sequences, approximately 9% of them seen just once; the ten biggest clones take up approximately 7%. The sample consisted of blood, either unsorted or a sorted T cell fraction (not recorded which). This rearrangement joins TRBV20-1 to TRBJ2-7, with 10 bases that match TRBD1. The source of this sequence is a male donor with ankylosing spondylitis or in good health (not recorded which). The CDR3 coding sequence is TGCAGTGCATGGACAGGGGGTCGTTACGAGCAGTACTTC. This sequence encodes CSAWTGGRYEQYF.